The 19 T cell receptor beta chains below were found in one sample sequenced in a study of blood T cell repertoires in COVID-19. Repertoires were generated with immunoSEQ multiplex PCR, while TCRdb's copy carries only in-frame clones and drops some. Here the sample spans some 320,000 clones, 85% being singletons. The sequenced material came from peripheral blood. The source is a human donor in a cohort sampled during active COVID-19.

This sequence joins TRBV29-1 and TRBJ2-7, with 7 bases lining up with TRBD1. The trim removed 6 bases at V and 9 bases at J, leaving 11 bases unmatched. The germline V gene has CDR1 SQVTM and CDR2 ANQGSEA. This CDR3 comprises 12 residues. CDR3 DNA sequence: TGCAGCGTCTGGGACAGCACTACTGTGCAGTACTTC. Protein product: CSVWDSTTVQYF.

This chain links TRBV27 with TRBJ2-1; no firm D call. V was cut by 10 bases and J by 0 bases, with 13 bases left in between. The CDR3 length is 14 residues. Germline assignment: CDR1 MNHEY and CDR2 SMNVEV (reference sequence). The CDR3, as DNA: TGTGCCACCACGCTCGGGTCCTCCTACAATGAGCAGTTCTTC. It specifies CATTLGSSYNEQFF.

The chain is built from TRBV25-1 and TRBJ2-7; 8 nucleotides line up with TRBD1. From germline, CDR1 is MGHDK and CDR2 SYGVNS. This CDR3 is 15 amino acids long. V trimming: 4 bases; J trimming: 2 bases; junction bases outside the gene matches: 7. CDR3 residues: CASSGDRGRTYEQYF. CDR3 DNA: TGTGCCAGCAGTGGCGACAGGGGACGTACCTACGAGCAGTACTTC.

The chain carries TRBV5-5 and TRBJ2-7, with D possibly matching TRBD2 (6 bases). V lost 1 base and J lost 7, with 15 bases in between. This CDR3 comprises 14 residues. The germline gives CDR1 SGHKS, CDR2 YYEKEE (reference sequence). In DNA form, the CDR3 reads TGTGCCAGCAGCTTGTTTTTCACTGGGGGGGAGCAGTACTTC. This gives the protein CASSLFFTGGEQYF.

The chain uses TRBV9 and TRBJ2-7, with D perhaps TRBD1 (6 bases). Deletions cut 2 bases from V and 1 base from J, with 10 bases between. There are 14 residues in the CDR3. Germline CDR1 reads SGDLS; CDR2 reads YYNGEE. CDR3 coding DNA: TGTGCCAGCAGCGTCCAACAGGGTTCCTACGAGCAGTACTTC. Translation: CASSVQQGSYEQYF.

The rearrangement joins TRBV30 to TRBJ1-1, with a weak D call TRBD1 (5 bases). V was trimmed by 4 bases and J by 0 bases, leaving 6 bases between them. Germline CDR1 GTSNPN, CDR2 SVGIG (reference sequence). This CDR3 contains 12 residues. DNA for the CDR3: TGTGCCTGGACAGGGCTGAACACTGAAGCTTTCTTT. This sequence encodes CAWTGLNTEAFF.

This chain uses TRBV10-3 with TRBJ1-3; TRBD1 is a possible D gene (6 bases). CDR3 length equals 17 residues. Germline V gene sequence: CDR1 ENHRY, CDR2 SYGVKD. V lost 6 bases to trimming and J lost 0 bases, with 18 bases between them. CDR3 DNA: TGTGCCATCAGACCCAACAGGGAAGACGTCTCTGGAAACACCATATATTTT. This translates into CAIRPNREDVSGNTIYF.

This clone has just a few counts. The chain carries TRBV6-5 and TRBJ1-2; 7 bases are shared with TRBD1. This CDR3 has 13 amino acids. The V gene's germline CDR1 is MNHEY and CDR2 SVGAGI. With V trimmed by 7 bases and J by 7 bases, 9 bases remained unmatched. DNA of the CDR3: TGTGCCAGCAACTCAGACAGGGACGCTGGCTACACCTTC. Translating it yields CASNSDRDAGYTF.

The rearrangement links TRBV27 to TRBJ1-2; the match to TRBD1 covers 7 bases. CDR1 is MNHEY and CDR2 is SMNVEV in the germline V gene (reference sequence). The ends lost 5 bases at V and 8 bases at J; junction bases unmatched: 8. The CDR3 is 13 amino acids. CDR3 DNA sequence: TGTGCCAGCAGTCGGACAGGAAGGGAAGGCTACACCTTC. Amino acids: CASSRTGREGYTF.

J is TRBJ2-6 and V is TRBV4-1; TRBD2 might be the D (7 bases). This CDR3 contains 20 residues. The germline CDR1 and CDR2 sequences are MGHRA and YSYEKL. Trimming took 4 bases from V and 2 from J, leaving 24 bases between them. CDR3: CASSLPERGGYGAGANVLTF. The CDR3 DNA follows: TGCGCCAGCAGCCTCCCAGAACGCGGGGGCTACGGCGCTGGGGCCAACGTCCTGACTTTC.

This rearrangement joins TRBV9 to TRBJ2-1, with 7 positions matching TRBD2. CDR1 and CDR2 from the germline V gene are SGDLS and YYNGEE. V was clipped by 0 bases and J by 1 base; unmatched bases: 1. This CDR3 has 15 amino acids. CDR3 protein: CASSVVGLSYNEQFF. The CDR3 nucleotides are TGTGCCAGCAGCGTAGTGGGACTATCCTACAATGAGCAGTTCTTC.

The chain couples TRBV11-2 to TRBJ2-7; TRBD1 is a possible D gene (9 bases). The CDR3 is made up of 15 amino acids. Trimming took off 5 bases at V and 1 base at J, with 15 bases between the two ends. Germline CDR1 is SGHAT and CDR2 is FQNNGV. This CDR3 is CASSRGGTGSYEQYF. DNA of the CDR3: TGTGCCAGCAGCCGGGGGGGGACAGGGTCCTACGAGCAGTACTTC.

The chain combines TRBV9 with TRBJ1-6, with TRBD1 identical over 10 bases. V gave up 6 bases and J gave up 10 bases; unmatched junction bases: 13. Per germline, CDR1 SGDLS and CDR2 YYNGEE. The CDR3 extends over 16 amino acids. This chain's CDR3 is CASNRATGTGASPLHF. In nucleotides, the CDR3 is TGTGCCAGCAATCGAGCGACCGGGACAGGGGCCTCACCCCTCCACTTT.

CDR3 in amino acids: CASSLRQGISYNSPLHF. The CDR3 DNA reads as TGTGCCAGCAGTTTACGACAGGGCATCTCCTATAATTCACCCCTCCACTTT. The chain joins TRBV27 to TRBJ1-6, with 7 nucleotides matching TRBD1. The CDR3 spans 17 residues. From germline, CDR1 is MNHEY and CDR2 SMNVEV (reference sequence). Trimming took 2 bases from V and 0 from J; bases not matched to a gene: 4.

The chain has TRBV27 and TRBJ2-7; D possibly corresponds to TRBD1 (6 bases). The CDR3 consists of 14 residues. V lost 2 bases to trimming and J lost 6 bases, with 14 bases between them. Germline lookup yields CDR1 MNHEY and CDR2 SMNVEV (reference sequence). The CDR3 region has the DNA TGTGCCAGCAGTTTAGGGGGCTTAACCGGCGAGCAGTACTTC. Translating gives CASSLGGLTGEQYF.

The count of this clone is one. V gene TRBV19 combines with J gene TRBJ1-2; no firm D call. This CDR3 is 16 amino acids long. Germline V gene sequence: CDR1 LNHDA, CDR2 SQIVND (reference sequence). With 5 bases removed from V and 6 bases from J, the gap between germline ends came to 22 bases. The CDR3 DNA sequence: TGTGCCAGTAGTCGGGGTCGTTTGAGAGCTGGGGATGGCTACACCTTC. It is translated as CASSRGRLRAGDGYTF.

The chain has TRBV27 and TRBJ1-1; a weak D match, TRBD1 (5 bases). Germline V gives CDR1 MNHEY, CDR2 SMNVEV (reference sequence). This CDR3 contains 16 residues. With 6 bases removed from V and 2 bases from J, the gap between germline ends came to 19 bases. As DNA, the CDR3 is TGTGCCAGCAGAATTCTTGGACAAGCCTTAAACACTGAAGCTTTCTTT. Its translation: CASRILGQALNTEAFF.

The chain joins TRBV3-1 (or the pseudogene TRBV3-2) to TRBJ1-2; weak D call: TRBD1 (6 bases). CDR1 LGHDT and CDR2 YNNKEL come from the germline V gene (reference sequence). The CDR3 consists of 13 residues. The V end was cut by 7 bases, the J end by 7 bases, with 16 bases between. The CDR3 nucleotides are TGTGCCAGCAACCTACAGGGTAATAGTGGCTACACCTTC. Translation gives CASNLQGNSGYTF.

This clone was observed a few times. This CDR3 reads CASSFSPNTEAFF. CDR3 in DNA: TGTGCCAGCAGTTTTAGTCCGAACACTGAAGCTTTCTTT. The rearrangement uses TRBV27 and TRBJ1-1; no clear D. The germline gives CDR1 MNHEY, CDR2 SMNVEV (reference sequence). Trimming shortened V by 3 bases and J by 1 base, and 6 bases separated the two germline ends. The CDR3 has 13 amino acids.